This T cell receptor (beta chain) emerged from a study of OX40 agonist ivuxolimab in advanced cancers. Study in general: At approximately 83% male, the cohort had a mean age of 60 years, ranging from roughly 20 to 80. Study-wide results and limits: More expanded clones were found, on average, in CD8+ than in CD4+ T cells. The 0.1-3.0 mg/kg partial responders had among the lowest clonal expansion.

Germline CDR1 KGHSH, CDR2 LQKENI. The CDR3 has 14 residues. Trimming took off 3 bases at V and 4 bases at J, with 13 bases between the two ends. Sequencing was performed with immunoSEQ multiplex PCR; in TCRdb, only in-frame clones are kept and a portion is missing. The repertoire has 75,000 to 100,000 clones, roughly 91% of them found once; the top ten carry approximately 0.32%. In the case of this clone: What it binds is unknown.

Sample: CD4+ or CD8+ T cells sorted from blood, taken in a trial of the OX40 agonist ivuxolimab. The V and J genes are TRBV18 and TRBJ2-7; D gene uncertain. The sequence was obtained from an adult with an advanced solid tumor such as melanoma, head and neck, liver or kidney cancer. The CDR3 nucleotides are TGTGCCAGCTCACCTCCTAGTCAGGCATACGAGCAGTACTTC. Its protein is CASSPPSQAYEQYF.